These T cell receptor beta chains were read from a single sample in a study of cytomegalovirus exposure and HLA in healthy donors. Here immunoSEQ multiplex PCR was the method, and the copy in TCRdb shows in-frame clones only, minus some. The sample contains around 150,000 clones, 75% to 85% of which appear only once. Sequencing was performed on PBMCs. Receptor source: a male donor in good health and CMV-seropositive. The CDR3 runs from the conserved cysteine through the conserved F or W. Each record gives: clone size, J gene, V gene, D gene, CDR3 protein, CDR3 DNA. A D gene is named only where the DNA matches it firmly. Clone size is not always given. Where it is, it says once, few, many or a class for expanded clones.

.,TRBJ2-5,TRBV7-9,.,CASSLGAGVETQYF,TGTGCCAGCAGCTTAGGGGCAGGGGTCGAGACCCAGTACTTC
.,TRBJ2-7,TRBV30,.,CAWKGGGGGGEQYF,TGTGCCTGGAAGGGAGGGGGAGGGGGGGGCGAGCAGTACTTC
.,TRBJ2-3,TRBV29-1,.,CSVEAQGTDTQYF,TGCAGCGTTGAAGCCCAGGGAACAGATACGCAGTATTTT
few,TRBJ2-1,TRBV30,TRBD2,CAWSGLAGGEQFF,TGTGCCTGGAGTGGGTTAGCGGGGGGTGAGCAGTTCTTC
.,TRBJ2-1,TRBV18,TRBD2,CASSPQRGDINEQFF,TGTGCCAGCTCACCACAGCGGGGGGACATCAATGAGCAGTTCTTC
few,TRBJ2-7,TRBV2,TRBD2,CASSGLAGGLYEQYF,TGTGCCAGCAGTGGACTAGCGGGGGGGCTCTACGAGCAGTACTTC
.,TRBJ1-2,TRBV27,TRBD1,CASSSPRTGNYGYTF,TGTGCCAGCAGTTCCCCTCGGACAGGGAACTATGGCTACACCTTC
.,TRBJ2-7,TRBV5-6,TRBD1,CASSLGQGLIYEQYF,TGTGCCAGCAGCTTGGGACAGGGTTTAATTTACGAGCAGTACTTC
.,TRBJ1-2,TRBV27,.,CASTPQGKANYGYTF,TGTGCCAGCACCCCCCAGGGTAAAGCTAACTATGGCTACACCTTC
.,TRBJ1-2,TRBV2,TRBD1,CASRLGQGISYGYTF,TGTGCCAGCAGGCTGGGACAGGGGATTTCCTATGGCTACACCTTC
.,TRBJ1-4,TRBV27,.,CASSLGAGPRKLFF,TGTGCCAGCAGTTTAGGGGCAGGCCCTAGGAAACTGTTTTTT
.,TRBJ1-2,TRBV9,.,CASRDRANYGYTF,TGTGCCAGCCGCGACCGGGCTAACTATGGCTACACCTTC
.,TRBJ1-1,TRBV6-4,.,CASSPDREAFF,TGTGCCAGCAGTCCCGACAGGGAAGCTTTCTTT
.,TRBJ1-1,TRBV6-1,.,CASSLRTENTEAFF,TGTGCCAGCAGCCTACGGACAGAGAACACTGAAGCTTTCTTT
.,TRBJ2-6,TRBV9,.,CASSARVRGAPGANVLTF,TGTGCCAGCAGCGCGCGGGTGCGGGGCGCTCCTGGGGCCAACGTCCTGACTTTC
.,TRBJ1-1,TRBV14,.,CASSRHRQGTEAFF,TGTGCCAGCAGCCGGCATAGGCAGGGCACTGAAGCTTTCTTT
few,TRBJ2-2,TRBV5-1,TRBD2,CASSPRTGGRIIGELFF,TGCGCCAGCAGCCCTAGGACGGGGGGGCGTATAATCGGGGAGCTGTTTTTT
.,TRBJ1-1,TRBV5-1,.,CASSISGARTEAFF,TGCGCCAGCAGCATCTCAGGGGCAAGGACTGAAGCTTTCTTT
.,TRBJ2-6,TRBV2,.,CASSPGGANVLTF,TGTGCCAGCAGCCCCGGGGGGGCCAACGTCCTGACTTTC
.,TRBJ2-1,TRBV5-1,TRBD2,CATGGLGYNEQFF,TGCGCCACGGGGGGGCTAGGTTACAATGAGCAGTTCTTC
.,TRBJ1-2,TRBV14,.,CASRPRGANYGYTF,TGTGCCAGCAGACCTCGGGGTGCGAACTATGGCTACACCTTC
once,TRBJ2-7,TRBV13,.,CASSFTDSEQYF,TGTGCCAGCAGCTTTACAGATTCCGAGCAGTACTTC
.,TRBJ2-1,TRBV2,TRBD1,CASQTWDRELNEQFF,TGTGCCAGCCAAACTTGGGACAGGGAGTTGAATGAGCAGTTCTTC
.,TRBJ2-7,TRBV7-2,.,CASSRGASYEQYF,TGTGCCAGCAGCCGGGGGGCGAGCTACGAGCAGTACTTC
.,TRBJ1-2,TRBV6-6,.,CASSPGVNYGYTF,TGTGCCAGCAGCCCCGGGGTTAACTATGGCTACACCTTC
.,TRBJ1-2,TRBV30,TRBD1,CAWRLGQSWKDTF,TGTGCCTGGAGATTGGGACAGTCCTGGAAGGACACCTTC
.,TRBJ1-3,TRBV5-1,TRBD1,CASSPGQEVYTIYF,TGCGCCAGCAGCCCGGGACAGGAGGTATACACCATATATTTT